This T cell receptor beta chain was retrieved from a study of molecular identifiers for immune sequencing clone quantification. Study findings and constraints: Clones of above 20 RNA copies carried over 99% of effector molecules; in naive cells they carried under 1%.

In regard to this clonotype: Its antigen is not identified.

From the PCR reads, TCRdb called clonotypes with MiXCR, one entry per CDR3 protein. The sample holds some 8,500 distinct CDR3 sequences, around 14% seen once. The CDR3 runs 19 residues. Per the germline V gene, CDR1 is SGHAT and CDR2 is FQNNGV. Germline trimming cut 5 bases from V and 4 bases from J; bases unmatched to any gene: 16. Sequencing input: naive CD8+ T cells from blood, with Jurkat cell RNA spiked in. The subset: FACS-sorted CD8+CD4-CCR7+CD45RA+ naive T cells. This receptor was obtained from a human donor in good health. Some libraries in this study had Jurkat cell RNA spiked in. V is TRBV11-2 and J is TRBJ2-1; 11 bases align to TRBD2. The CDR3 nucleotides read TGTGCCAGCAGCCTACAGGGTCCAACTAGCGGGGGCCCATACAATGAGCAGTTCTTC. Translating it yields CASSLQGPTSGGPYNEQFF. The full variable domain, in which reference TRBV11-2 and TRBJ2-1 provide the parts outside the CDR3, is EAGVAQSPRYKIIEKRQSVAFWCNPISGHATLYWYQQILGQGPKLLIQFQNNGVVDDSQLPKDRFSAERLKGVDSTLKIQPAKLEDSAVYLCASSLQGPTSGGPYNEQFFGPGTRLTVL.